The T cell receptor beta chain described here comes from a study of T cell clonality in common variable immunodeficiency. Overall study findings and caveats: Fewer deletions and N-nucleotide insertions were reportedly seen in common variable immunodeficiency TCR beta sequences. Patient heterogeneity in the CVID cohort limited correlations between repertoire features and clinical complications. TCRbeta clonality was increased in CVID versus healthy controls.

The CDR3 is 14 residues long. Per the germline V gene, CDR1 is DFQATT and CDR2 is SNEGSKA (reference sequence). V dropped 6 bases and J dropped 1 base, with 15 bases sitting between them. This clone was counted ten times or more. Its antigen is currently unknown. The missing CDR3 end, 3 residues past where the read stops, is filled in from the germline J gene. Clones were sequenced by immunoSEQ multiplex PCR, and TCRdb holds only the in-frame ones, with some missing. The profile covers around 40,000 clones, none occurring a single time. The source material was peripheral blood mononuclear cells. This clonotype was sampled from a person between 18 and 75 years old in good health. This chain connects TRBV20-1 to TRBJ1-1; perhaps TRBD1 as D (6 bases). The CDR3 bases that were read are TGCAGTGCACCTCGGACAGCCCGGAACACTGAA. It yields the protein CSAPRTARNTE. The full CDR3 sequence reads CSAPRTARNTEAFF.